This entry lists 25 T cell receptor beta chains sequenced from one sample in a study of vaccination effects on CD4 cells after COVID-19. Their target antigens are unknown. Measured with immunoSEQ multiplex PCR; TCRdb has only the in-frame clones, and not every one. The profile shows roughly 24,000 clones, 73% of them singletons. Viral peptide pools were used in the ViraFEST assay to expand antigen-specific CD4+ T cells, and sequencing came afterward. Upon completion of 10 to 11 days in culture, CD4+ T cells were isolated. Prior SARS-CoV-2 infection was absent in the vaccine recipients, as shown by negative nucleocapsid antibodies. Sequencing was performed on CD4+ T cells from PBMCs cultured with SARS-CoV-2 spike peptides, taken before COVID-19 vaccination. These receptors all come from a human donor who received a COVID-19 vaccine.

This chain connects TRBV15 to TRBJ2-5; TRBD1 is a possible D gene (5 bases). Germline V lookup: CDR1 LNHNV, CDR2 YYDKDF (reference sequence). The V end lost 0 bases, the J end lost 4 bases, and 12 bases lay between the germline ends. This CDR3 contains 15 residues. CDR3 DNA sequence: TGTGCCACCAGCAGAGATCCGTCTCAGGGAGAGACCCAGTACTTC. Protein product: CATSRDPSQGETQYF.

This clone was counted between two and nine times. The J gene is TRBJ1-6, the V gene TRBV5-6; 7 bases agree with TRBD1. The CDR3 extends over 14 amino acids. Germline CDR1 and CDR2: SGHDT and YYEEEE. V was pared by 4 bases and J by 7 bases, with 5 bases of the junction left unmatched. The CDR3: CASSPGDRNSPLHF. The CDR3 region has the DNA TGTGCCAGCAGCCCAGGGGACAGAAATTCACCCCTCCACTTT.

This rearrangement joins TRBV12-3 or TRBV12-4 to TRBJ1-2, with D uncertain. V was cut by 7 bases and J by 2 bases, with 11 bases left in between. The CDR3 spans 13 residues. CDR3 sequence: CASNIRGNYGYTF. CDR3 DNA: TGTGCCAGCAATATCCGTGGGAACTATGGCTACACCTTC.

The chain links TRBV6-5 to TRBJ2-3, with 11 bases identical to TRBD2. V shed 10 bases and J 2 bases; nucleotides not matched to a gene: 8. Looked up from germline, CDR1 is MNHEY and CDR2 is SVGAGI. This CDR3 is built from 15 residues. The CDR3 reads CATVAGGISTDTQYF. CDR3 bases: TGTGCCACCGTAGCGGGGGGGATCTCCACAGATACGCAGTATTTT.

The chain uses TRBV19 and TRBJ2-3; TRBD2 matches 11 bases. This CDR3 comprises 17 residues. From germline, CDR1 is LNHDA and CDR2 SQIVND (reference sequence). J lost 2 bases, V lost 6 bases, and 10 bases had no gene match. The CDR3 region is CASSLLGTSGYTDTQYF. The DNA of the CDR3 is TGTGCCAGTAGCCTCCTCGGGACTAGCGGTTACACAGATACGCAGTATTTT.

In nucleotides, the CDR3 is TGTGCCAGCAGTCCCACATGGAACACTGAAGCTTTCTTT. This encodes CASSPTWNTEAFF. The chain combines TRBV6-5 with TRBJ1-1, with unresolved D. Germline-derived CDR1 and CDR2 are MNHEY and SVGAGI. V was cut by 5 bases and J by 1 base, with 8 bases left in between. The CDR3 sequence is 13 residues long.

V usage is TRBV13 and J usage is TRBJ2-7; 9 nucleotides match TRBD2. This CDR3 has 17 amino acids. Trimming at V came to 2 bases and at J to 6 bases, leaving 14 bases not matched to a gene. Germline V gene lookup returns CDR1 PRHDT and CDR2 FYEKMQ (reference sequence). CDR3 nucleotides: TGTGCCAGCAGCTTACGGGGATTTAGCGGGAGCGTCCGCGAGCAGTACTTC. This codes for CASSLRGFSGSVREQYF. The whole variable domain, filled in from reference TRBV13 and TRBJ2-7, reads AAGVIQSPRHLIKEKRETATLKCYPIPRHDTVYWYQQGPGQDPQFLISFYEKMQSDKGSIPDRFSAQQFSDYHSELNMSSLELGDSALYFCASSLRGFSGSVREQYFGPGTRLTVT.

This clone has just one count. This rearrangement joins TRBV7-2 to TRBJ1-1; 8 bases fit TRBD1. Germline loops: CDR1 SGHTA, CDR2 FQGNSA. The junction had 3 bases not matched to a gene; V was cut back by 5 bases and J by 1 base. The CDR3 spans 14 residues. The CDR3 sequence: CASSRDRRNTEAFF. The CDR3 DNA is TGTGCCAGCAGCAGGGACAGGAGGAACACTGAAGCTTTCTTT. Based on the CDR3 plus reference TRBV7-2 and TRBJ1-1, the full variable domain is GAGVSQSPSNKVTEKGKDVELRCDPISGHTALYWYRQSLGQGLEFLIYFQGNSAPDKSGLPSDRFSAERTGGSVSTLTIQRTQQEDSAVYLCASSRDRRNTEAFFGQGTRLTVV.

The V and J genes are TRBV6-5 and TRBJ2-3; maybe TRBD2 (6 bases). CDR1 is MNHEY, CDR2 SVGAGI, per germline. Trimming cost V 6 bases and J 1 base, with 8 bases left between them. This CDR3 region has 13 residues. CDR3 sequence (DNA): TGTGCCAGCAGGGGAGGCGGCACAGATACGCAGTATTTT. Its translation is CASRGGGTDTQYF.

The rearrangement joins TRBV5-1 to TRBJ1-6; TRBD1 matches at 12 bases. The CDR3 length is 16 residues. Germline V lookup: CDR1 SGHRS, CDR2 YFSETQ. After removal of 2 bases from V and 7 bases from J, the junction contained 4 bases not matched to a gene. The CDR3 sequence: CASSLGTGGGNSPLHF. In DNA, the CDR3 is TGCGCCAGCAGCTTAGGGACAGGGGGCGGGAATTCACCCCTCCACTTT.

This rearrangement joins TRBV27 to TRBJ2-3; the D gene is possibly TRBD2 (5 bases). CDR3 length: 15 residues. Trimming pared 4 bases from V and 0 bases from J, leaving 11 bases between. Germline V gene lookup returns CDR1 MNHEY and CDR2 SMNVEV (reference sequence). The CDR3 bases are TGTGCCAGCAGTTCCATGCCGGGGAGCACAGATACGCAGTATTTT. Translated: CASSSMPGSTDTQYF.

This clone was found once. The CDR3 is CASSFFGLATDTQYF. Here the CDR3 DNA reads TGTGCCAGCAGCTTCTTCGGACTAGCAACAGATACGCAGTATTTT. The chain recombines TRBV5-5 with TRBJ2-3, with 8 bases lining up with TRBD2. Trimming removed 2 bases from V and 3 bases from J; junction bases left unmatched: 5. The CDR3 totals 15 residues. Looked up from germline, CDR1 is SGHKS and CDR2 is YYEKEE (reference sequence). Full variable domain (remainder filled in from reference TRBV5-5 and TRBJ2-3): DAGVTQSPTHLIKTRGQQVTLRCSPISGHKSVSWYQQVLGQGPQFIFQYYEKEERGRGNFPDRFSARQFPNYSSELNVNALLLGDSALYLCASSFFGLATDTQYFGPGTRLTVL.

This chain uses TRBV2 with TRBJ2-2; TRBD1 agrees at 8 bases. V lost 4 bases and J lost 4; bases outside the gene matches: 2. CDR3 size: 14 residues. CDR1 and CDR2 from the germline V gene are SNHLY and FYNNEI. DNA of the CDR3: TGTGCCAGCAGTGGGCAGGGGGCCACCGGGGAGCTGTTTTTT. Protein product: CASSGQGATGELFF.

The CDR3 region is CSEHRDWNSPLHF. CDR3 coding DNA: TGCAGCGAACACAGGGATTGGAATTCACCCCTCCACTTT. The rearrangement uses TRBV29-1 and TRBJ1-6, with D perhaps TRBD1 (6 bases). The CDR3 totals 13 residues. The V end was cut by 7 bases, the J end by 7 bases, with 14 bases between. CDR1 and CDR2 from the germline V gene are SQVTM and ANQGSEA.

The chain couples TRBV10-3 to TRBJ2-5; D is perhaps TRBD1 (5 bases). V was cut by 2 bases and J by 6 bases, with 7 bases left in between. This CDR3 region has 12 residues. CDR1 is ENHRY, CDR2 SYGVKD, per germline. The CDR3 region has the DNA TGTGCCATCAGTGAGCAGGGTCAGACCCAGTACTTC. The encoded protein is CAISEQGQTQYF.

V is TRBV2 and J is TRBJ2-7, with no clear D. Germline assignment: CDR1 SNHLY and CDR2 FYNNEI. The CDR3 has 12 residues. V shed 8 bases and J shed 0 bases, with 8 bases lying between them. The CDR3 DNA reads TGTGCCAGCGGGGTCTCCTCCTACGAGCAGTACTTC. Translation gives CASGVSSYEQYF. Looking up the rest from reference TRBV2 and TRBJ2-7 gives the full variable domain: EPEVTQTPSHQVTQMGQEVILRCVPISNHLYFYWYRQILGQKVEFLVSFYNNEISEKSEIFDDQFSVERPDGSNFTLKIRSTKLEDSAMYFCASGVSSYEQYFGPGTRLTVT.

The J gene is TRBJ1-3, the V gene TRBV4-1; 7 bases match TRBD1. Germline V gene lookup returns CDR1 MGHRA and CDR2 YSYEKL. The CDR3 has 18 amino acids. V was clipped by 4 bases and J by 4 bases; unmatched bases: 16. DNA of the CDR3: TGCGCCAGCAGCCTCCGAGACCCCAGGACAGGCGACGGAAACACCATATATTTT. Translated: CASSLRDPRTGDGNTIYF.

Written as DNA, the CDR3 is TGTGCCAGCAGCTTGGGGACCCTGGACAGGGTTCTCTACGAGCAGTACTTC. Its protein is CASSLGTLDRVLYEQYF. This chain connects TRBV5-8 to TRBJ2-7; 8 nucleotides match TRBD1. The CDR3 spans 17 residues. The junction had 11 bases not matched to a gene; V was cut back by 0 bases and J by 3 bases. Germline CDR1 and CDR2: SGHTS and YDEGEE.

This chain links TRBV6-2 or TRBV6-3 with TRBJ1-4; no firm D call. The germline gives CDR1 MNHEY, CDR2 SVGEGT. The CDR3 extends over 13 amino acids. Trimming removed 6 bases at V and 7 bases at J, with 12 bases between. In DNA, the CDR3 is TGTGCCAGCAGCTTCAGTGGAATTGAAAAACTGTTTTTT. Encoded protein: CASSFSGIEKLFF.

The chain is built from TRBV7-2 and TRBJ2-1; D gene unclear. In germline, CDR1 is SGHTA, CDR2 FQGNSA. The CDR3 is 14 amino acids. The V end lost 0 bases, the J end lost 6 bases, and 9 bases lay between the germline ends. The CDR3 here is CASSLASRTNEQFF. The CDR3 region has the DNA TGTGCCAGCAGCTTAGCCTCCCGGACCAATGAGCAGTTCTTC.

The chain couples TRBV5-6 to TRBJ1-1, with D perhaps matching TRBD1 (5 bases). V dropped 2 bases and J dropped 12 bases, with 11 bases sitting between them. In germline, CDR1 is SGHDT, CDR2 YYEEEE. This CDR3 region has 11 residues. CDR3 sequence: CASSLDSRPFF. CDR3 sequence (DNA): TGTGCCAGCAGCTTAGACAGCAGACCTTTCTTT. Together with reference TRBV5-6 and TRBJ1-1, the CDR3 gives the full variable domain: DAGVTQSPTHLIKTRGQQVTLRCSPKSGHDTVSWYQQALGQGPQFIFQYYEEEERQRGNFPDRFSGHQFPNYSSELNVNALLLGDSALYLCASSLDSRPFFGQGTRLTVV.

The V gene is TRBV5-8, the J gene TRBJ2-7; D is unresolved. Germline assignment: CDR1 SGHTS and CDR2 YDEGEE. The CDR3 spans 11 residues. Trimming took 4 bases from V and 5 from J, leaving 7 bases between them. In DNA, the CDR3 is TGTGCCAGCAGCCCGTACGACGAGCAGTACTTC. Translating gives CASSPYDEQYF.

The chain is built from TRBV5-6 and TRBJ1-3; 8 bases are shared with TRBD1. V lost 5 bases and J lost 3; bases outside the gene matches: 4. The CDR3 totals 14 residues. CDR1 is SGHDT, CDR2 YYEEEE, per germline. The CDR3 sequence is CASSQGAFGNTIYF. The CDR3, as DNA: TGTGCCAGCAGTCAGGGGGCTTTTGGAAACACCATATATTTT.

CDR3: CASSVDVRAHTANYGYTF. CDR3 DNA: TGTGCCAGCAGCGTAGATGTTCGAGCGCACACAGCTAACTATGGCTACACCTTC. The chain combines TRBV9 with TRBJ1-2; no clear D gene. The germline V gene encodes CDR1 SGDLS and CDR2 YYNGEE. The CDR3 totals 18 residues. Trimming cost V 0 bases and J 0 bases, with 18 bases left between them.

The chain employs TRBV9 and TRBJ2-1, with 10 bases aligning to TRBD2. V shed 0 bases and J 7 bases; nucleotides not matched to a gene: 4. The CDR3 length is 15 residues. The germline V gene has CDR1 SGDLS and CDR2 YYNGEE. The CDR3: CASSVGGLARNEQFF. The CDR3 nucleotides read TGTGCCAGCAGCGTAGGGGGACTAGCGAGAAATGAGCAGTTCTTC.